This T cell receptor (beta chain) was sequenced during a study of blood T cell repertoires in COVID-19. Study as a whole: Researchers got acute and convalescent COVID-19 samples from the United States, Italy and Spain. PBMCs, B-cell-depleted T cells, or T cells were the source of the cDNA or gDNA that made up the material.

In the authors' methods: Using reference gene primer amplification, nucleated cell counts were estimated. Measured with immunoSEQ multiplex PCR; TCRdb has only the in-frame clones, and not every one. The V and J calls and clone size come from that table; D and trimming were worked out from the DNA. The repertoire holds about 220,000 clones, with around 84% as singletons. V was shortened by 6 bases and J by 2 bases, with 14 bases between the two germline ends. Germline V CDR1 and CDR2: MDHEN, SYDVKM. The CDR3 has 14 amino acids. The TCR sequence derives from a man aged 25 to 40 with active or convalescent COVID-19. This chain joins TRBV28 and TRBJ2-7; possible D gene TRBD1, 5 bases. Sequenced sample: peripheral blood. CDR3 in DNA: TGTGCCAGCAGCTTAGCCCAGGGAACCTACGAGCAGTACTTC. Amino acids: CASSLAQGTYEQYF.